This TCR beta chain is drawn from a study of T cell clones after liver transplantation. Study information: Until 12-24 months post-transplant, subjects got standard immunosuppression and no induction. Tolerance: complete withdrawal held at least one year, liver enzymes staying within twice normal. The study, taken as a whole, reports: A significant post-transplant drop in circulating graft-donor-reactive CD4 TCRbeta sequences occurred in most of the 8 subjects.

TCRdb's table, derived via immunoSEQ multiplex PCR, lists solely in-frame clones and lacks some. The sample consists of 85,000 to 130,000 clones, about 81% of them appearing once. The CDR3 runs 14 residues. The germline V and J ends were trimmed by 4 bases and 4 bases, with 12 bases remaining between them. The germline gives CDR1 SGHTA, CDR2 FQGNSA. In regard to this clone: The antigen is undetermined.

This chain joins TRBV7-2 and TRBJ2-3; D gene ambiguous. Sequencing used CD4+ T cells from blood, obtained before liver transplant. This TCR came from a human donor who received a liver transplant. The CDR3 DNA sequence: TGTGCCAGCAGCTCAGGCGTCCCGCCAGATACGCAGTATTTT. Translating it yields CASSSGVPPDTQYF. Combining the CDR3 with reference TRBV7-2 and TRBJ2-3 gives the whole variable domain GAGVSQSPSNKVTEKGKDVELRCDPISGHTALYWYRQSLGQGLEFLIYFQGNSAPDKSGLPSDRFSAERTGGSVSTLTIQRTQQEDSAVYLCASSSGVPPDTQYFGPGTRLTVL.